This T cell receptor (beta chain) was recorded in a study of CD8 T cells in Susac syndrome (dated by TCRdb to about 2019). About the full investigation: Whether CD8+ T cell activation and differentiation in Susac syndrome was antigen driven was tested using repertoire sequencing. Broader findings and caveats from the paper: The number of individuals in the TCR sequencing and HLA analysis was recognized as being relatively small.

Peripheral blood CD8+ and CD4+ T cells from healthy donors, Susac syndrome patients and multiple sclerosis patients were profiled by high-throughput TCR beta sequencing. Multiple sclerosis controls were treatment-naive patients with stable or active relapsing-remitting disease fulfilling revised McDonald criteria. CD8+ TEMRA cells were enriched by FACS, while bulk CD8+ and CD4+ T cells were purified by magnetic negative isolation. Blood was drawn into EDTA tubes, processed within 24 hours, and PBMCs were isolated by density gradient centrifugation. PBMCs destined for TCR sequencing were cryopreserved in liquid nitrogen and later thawed in a 37 °C water bath. The sorted or isolated CD4+, CD8+ and CD8+ TEMRA cells reached a purity of at least 90%. The germline ends are 8 bases apart after V is trimmed by 5 bases and J by 3 bases. Spanning cysteine to phenylalanine, the CDR3 consists of 11 amino acids. The DNA shown is the 33-base CDR3, in frame from base 1. From a lookup of the germline V gene (reference sequence), CDR1 and CDR2 are DFQATT and SNEGSKA.

Concerning this clonotype: This clone's antigen is unknown. Base-call qualities are not available, and no considerably larger clone is one nucleotide away.

RNA was extracted with the RNeasy kit and 0.5 to 1 ug was reverse transcribed using random hexamers. The immunoSEQ multiplex PCR assay, covering 54 Vbeta and 13 Jbeta segments, was used to amplify TCR beta CDR3 regions. To correct PCR amplification bias, a synthetic template baseline was used for both primer optimization and computational correction. The study's own analysis went as follows. Reads were assigned to V, D and J genes according to IMGT and analyzed in immunoSEQ Analyzer, with only productive sequences retained. To calculate clonality, Shannon entropy was normalized by log2 of the number of productive unique sequences and then subtracted from one. For each patient and control, public and private clones were evaluated among the 100 most prevalent clones. Clones were defined as Susac-specific when absent from the healthy and MS cohorts, from about 1,100 published viral clones and from other ImmuneACCESS disease sequences. TCRdb redid the processing of the public reads, applying fastp at Q25 and MiXCR, and retained in-frame beta chains. Identical CDR3 proteins give one entry, which carries the most common genes and DNA. What appears here as the V and J calls and clone size reflects TCRdb's work, not the paper's. The sample table contains 71,000 or so distinct CDR3 sequences; only one count was recorded for roughly 95% of them. The top ten clonotypes cover 0.095% to 0.13% of the sample.

The sequence was collected from a human donor with multiple sclerosis. Recombination joined TRBV20-1 with TRBJ2-7, with no reliable assignment of the D segment. Input material: CD4+ T cells from PBMCs. This receptor carries the CDR3 CSASPSYEQYF. The nucleotides are TGCAGTGCTTCCCCGAGCTACGAGCAGTACTTC.